Listed here is a single T cell receptor beta chain. The target of this receptor is not known. Qualities for individual bases were not recorded, and no much larger clone is one base off. The CDR3 spans 16 residues, from the cysteine through the phenylalanine. The DNA shown is the 48-base CDR3, in frame from base 1. V ends up 5 bases short and J 4 bases short, with an unmatched junction base count of 9. The germline V gene yields SQVTM for CDR1 and ANQGSEA for CDR2. TCRbeta CDR3 regions were amplified from genomic DNA using the immunoSEQ Assay, a bias-controlled multiplex PCR. The published analysis was carried out like this. The number of nucleated cells in each sample was estimated from the amplification of reference gene primers within the assay. To quantify the absolute abundance of each unique TCRbeta CDR3 rearrangement, sequence reads were collapsed and filtered. Productive Simpson clonality was computed per sample as the square root of Simpson's diversity index over productive rearrangements. Not all clones reach the TCRdb copy of this immuneACCESS table, which keeps in-frame sequences only. Checked studies attribute under half of the gap to unresolved V genes and leave the rest unexplained. V, J and clone size are those of that table, while D and trimming were read from the DNA. The sample yields 110,000 to 150,000 clones; more than 80% were counted once. Approximately 11% of the sample is in the top ten clones.

The data derive from a study of blood T cell repertoires in COVID-19 (dated by TCRdb to the early 2020s). With respect to the entire study: The collaborator samples originated in the United States, Italy and Spain and spanned the acute and convalescent phases of COVID-19. Where available, HLA class I and class II types were taken from metadata supplied by the sample provider and were not determined by assay-based typing. The dataset comprised deeply sampled blood TCRbeta repertoires from subjects exposed to, actively infected with, or recovered from COVID-19. The repertoires were made available in a free public database intended to serve as a resource for research on the immune response to SARS-CoV-2. The samples were drawn from two sources: the first 160 participants of the ongoing ImmuneRACE study, and 950 to 1,500 subjects contributed by 6 global collaborators. The prospective study material was composed of cDNA or gDNA derived from T cells, B-cell-depleted T cells, or PBMCs. Nearly every sample came with metadata listing a de-identified subject ID, COVID-19 status, age in years and sex. Beyond this particular receptor, the publication reports: The quantity of clinical and demographic metadata differed by source and by participant and was supplied without curation.

The collaborating institutions used their own protocols to collect whole blood in K2EDTA tubes. Collaborator samples were shipped for TCRbeta analysis as frozen whole blood, isolated PBMCs, or DNA extracted from either sample type. The sequencing input was peripheral blood. This clonotype was sampled from a woman older than 75 with acute or convalescent COVID-19. The receptor chain draws on TRBV29-1 and TRBJ2-3, with 13 central nucleotides matching TRBD2. Here the CDR3 is given as CSVPTSGGGLPDTQYF. The bases are TGCAGCGTTCCCACTAGCGGGGGGGGCCTCCCAGATACGCAGTATTTT.